A single sample is the source of the 31 T cell receptor beta chains below, sequenced in a study of blood T cells in healthy people across ages. A second roughly 6 to 12 cycle PCR used barcoded and J-beta primers. TCRdb reanalysed the 5' RACE reads using MiXCR and keeps one entry per CDR3 protein. Of over 1,300,000 distinct CDR3 sequences listed, around 59% are singletons. The sequencing input was blood. The receptor set was obtained from a man aged 18 to 35 in good health.

The chain uses TRBV20-1 and TRBJ2-5; TRBD2 agrees at 8 bases. Germline V lookup: CDR1 DFQATT, CDR2 SNEGSKA (reference sequence). The CDR3 runs to 17 residues. V dropped 0 bases and J dropped 5; count of bases not matched to a gene: 14. The CDR3 protein is CSARDRASGSPGETQYF. In DNA, the CDR3 is TGCAGTGCTAGAGATCGTGCTAGCGGGTCCCCAGGGGAGACCCAGTACTTC.

This clonotype was counted between two and nine times. The J gene is TRBJ2-3, the V gene TRBV7-9; D is undetermined. From germline, CDR1 is SEHNR and CDR2 FQNEAQ (reference sequence). The germline V and J ends were trimmed by 8 bases and 0 bases, with 6 bases remaining between them. The CDR3 totals 12 residues. The CDR3 here is CASGVSTDTQYF. In DNA form, the CDR3 reads TGTGCCAGCGGGGTTAGCACAGATACGCAGTATTTT.

V gene TRBV4-3 combines with J gene TRBJ2-4; TRBD2 matches 9 bases. The DNA end is more similar to TRBJ2-7, so the J call may be wrong. Looked up from germline, CDR1 is LGHNA and CDR2 is YSLEER. The CDR3 is 16 residues long. DNA of the CDR3: TGCGCCAGCAGCCAAGATTCAGCGGGGGGTTCGCGCGAGCAGTACTTC. It is translated as CASSQDSAGGSREQYF.

The V and J genes are TRBV6-5 and TRBJ1-2; 7 bases align to TRBD1. The CDR3 is 13 amino acids. Germline-derived CDR1 and CDR2 are MNHEY and SVGAGI. The ends lost 5 bases at V and 7 bases at J; junction bases unmatched: 7. CDR3 residues: CASSDTGVSGYTF. Written as DNA, the CDR3 is TGTGCCAGCAGTGATACAGGGGTTTCTGGCTACACCTTC.

The chain is built from TRBV5-1 and TRBJ1-5, with 9 bases fitting TRBD1. V shed 7 bases and J 7 bases; nucleotides not matched to a gene: 9. The CDR3 spans 14 residues. CDR1 and CDR2 (germline): SGHRS, YFSETQ. CDR3 sequence: CASSNTGGGQPQHF. The DNA for the CDR3 is TGCGCCAGCTCCAATACAGGGGGCGGGCAGCCCCAGCATTTT.

The rearrangement uses TRBV10-2 and TRBJ1-2; 8 bases are shared with TRBD1. Germline V gene lookup returns CDR1 WSHSY and CDR2 SAAADI. V was clipped by 3 bases and J by 7 bases; unmatched bases: 10. There are 15 residues in the CDR3. The CDR3 region is CASSDWTGSRGGYTF. For the CDR3, the DNA is TGCGCCAGCAGTGATTGGACAGGGAGCAGGGGTGGCTACACCTTC.

V usage is TRBV4-1 and J usage is TRBJ2-1; D unclear. V was shortened by 0 bases and J by 9 bases, with 9 bases between the two germline ends. Germline V gives CDR1 MGHRA, CDR2 YSYEKL. This CDR3 has 13 residues. The CDR3 sequence is CASSQDMEAEQFF. The CDR3 region has the DNA TGCGCCAGCAGCCAAGATATGGAAGCTGAGCAGTTCTTC.

Comment on this clonotype: One end of the junction is discordant with germline, which a read error may explain. This chain links TRBV9 with TRBJ2-1; 7 bases are shared with TRBD1. The CDR3 runs to 19 residues. Per the germline V gene, CDR1 is SGDLS and CDR2 is YYNGEE. The DNA of the CDR3 is TGTGCCGGCAGCGTCCTCTTATACACGGGACAGACGGGTGTTAATGAGCAGTTCTTC. Encoded protein: CAGSVLLYTGQTGVNEQFF.

This clonotype was counted only a few times. The rearrangement joins TRBV20-1 to TRBJ2-5; possibly TRBD2 for D (5 bases). V was shortened by 6 bases and J by 1 base, with 9 bases between the two germline ends. This CDR3 contains 12 residues. CDR1 and CDR2 from the germline V gene are DFQATT and SNEGSKA (reference sequence). The CDR3, as DNA: TGCAGTGCGGGTAGCGCCCAAGAGACCCAGTACTTC. Encoded protein: CSAGSAQETQYF.

This clonotype came up once. The chain is built from TRBV14 and TRBJ2-6; no definite D call. The V end was cut by 6 bases, the J end by 4 bases, with 7 bases between. This CDR3 contains 13 residues. Germline values: CDR1 SGHDN, CDR2 FVKESK. Here the CDR3 reads CASRPGGANVLTF. The CDR3 DNA is TGTGCCAGCAGACCAGGCGGGGCCAACGTCCTGACTTTC.

The chain couples TRBV6-5 to TRBJ2-1, with 10 nucleotides matching TRBD2. Trimming at V came to 0 bases and at J to 5 bases, leaving 13 bases not matched to a gene. The CDR3 runs 19 residues. CDR1 and CDR2 from the germline V gene are MNHEY and SVGAGI. The CDR3 DNA sequence: TGTGCCAGCAGTTACTCGACTCCGACTAGCGGGTTTGTAGACAATGAGCAGTTCTTC. Its protein product is CASSYSTPTSGFVDNEQFF.

This clonotype appeared a few times. The chain uses TRBV29-1 and TRBJ2-4, with D possibly being TRBD1 (5 bases). CDR3 length: 13 amino acids. Trimming removed 4 bases from V and 5 bases from J, with 12 bases in between. Germline V gene lookup returns CDR1 SQVTM and CDR2 ANQGSEA. CDR3: CSVGWATENIQYF. CDR3 coding DNA: TGCAGCGTTGGATGGGCGACAGAAAACATTCAGTACTTC.

V gene TRBV7-9 combines with J gene TRBJ2-2, with a possible D match to TRBD1 (6 bases). The CDR3 has 15 amino acids. V lost 5 bases to trimming and J lost 6 bases, with 16 bases between them. The germline V gene has CDR1 SEHNR and CDR2 FQNEAQ (reference sequence). The CDR3 DNA is TGTGCCAGCAGCGCGGCAGGGGCCTGGCCCGGGGAGCTGTTTTTT. Encoded protein: CASSAAGAWPGELFF. The full variable domain, completed using reference TRBV7-9 and TRBJ2-2, is DTGVSQNPRHKITKRGQNVTFRCDPISEHNRLYWYRQTLGQGPEFLTYFQNEAQLEKSRLLSDRFSAERPKGSFSTLEIQRTEQGDSAMYLCASSAAGAWPGELFFGEGSRLTVL.

The chain links TRBV12-3 or TRBV12-4 to TRBJ2-1; the D is unclear. Trimming removed 5 bases from V and 10 bases from J, with 15 bases in between. The CDR3 covers 13 residues. The CDR3: CASSRPPDGEQFF. As DNA, the CDR3 is TGTGCCAGCAGTCGGCCCCCGGACGGGGAGCAGTTCTTC.

The rearrangement uses TRBV12-5 and TRBJ1-2, with D uncertain. Germline values: CDR1 LGHNT, CDR2 FRNRAP. The CDR3 loop spans 13 amino acids. V lost 2 bases, J lost 8 bases, and 12 bases lay in between. CDR3 amino acids: CASGLSQLYGYTF. For the CDR3, the DNA is TGTGCTAGTGGTTTGTCCCAGCTGTACGGCTACACCTTC.

The chain carries TRBV4-3 and TRBJ2-7; either TRBD1 or TRBD2 may fit D (6 bases each). The DNA end is a closer match to TRBJ2-5, so the J assignment may be wrong. The CDR3 is 16 residues long. Germline assignment: CDR1 LGHNA and CDR2 YSLEER. CDR3 in amino acids: CASSQDRGLRGETQYF. The CDR3 DNA is TGCGCCAGCAGCCAAGATCGGGGGCTTCGGGGAGAGACCCAGTACTTC.

J is TRBJ2-7 and V is TRBV4-3; tentative D call: TRBD2 (7 bases). Trimming shortened V by 0 bases and J by 0 bases, and 15 bases separated the two germline ends. This CDR3 region has 17 residues. Germline lookup yields CDR1 LGHNA and CDR2 YSLEER. The CDR3 spells CASSQDSRGPSSYEQYF. The CDR3 bases are TGCGCCAGCAGCCAAGATTCGCGGGGGCCAAGCTCCTACGAGCAGTACTTC.

V usage is TRBV5-1 and J usage is TRBJ2-3, with D possibly being TRBD1 (6 bases). Germline CDR1 reads SGHRS; CDR2 reads YFSETQ. The V end lost 4 bases, the J end lost 4 bases, and 13 bases lay between the germline ends. This CDR3 is 14 amino acids long. CDR3 DNA sequence: TGCGCCAGCAGCACGACAGGCCCTCCAGATACGCAGTATTTT. Its protein is CASSTTGPPDTQYF.

This clonotype was seen only a few times. The chain employs TRBV7-9 and TRBJ2-1; D not resolved. CDR1 and CDR2 (germline): SEHNR, FQNEAQ (reference sequence). CDR3 length: 13 amino acids. V lost 5 bases and J 3 bases, leaving 8 bases between the germline ends. This chain's CDR3 is CASSPPRYNEQFF. The DNA of the CDR3 is TGTGCCAGCAGCCCCCCTCGCTACAATGAGCAGTTCTTC.

DNA of the CDR3: TGCGCCAGCAGCTCGGATGGGATGGGGTCGGACACTGAAGCTTTCTTT. It translates to CASSSDGMGSDTEAFF. The chain carries TRBV5-1 and TRBJ1-1; D not resolved. V was pared by 3 bases and J by 3 bases, with 18 bases between. The CDR3 length is 16 residues. The V gene's germline CDR1 is SGHRS and CDR2 YFSETQ.

The chain links TRBV4-2 to TRBJ1-5, with D uncertain. CDR3 length: 12 residues. V dropped 0 bases and J dropped 7 bases, with 4 bases sitting between them. Germline CDR1 LGHNA, CDR2 YNFKEQ. The CDR3 loop reads CASSQDEQPQHF. The CDR3 DNA reads TGTGCCAGCAGCCAAGATGAGCAGCCCCAGCATTTT.

This clonotype occurred a few times. This sequence joins TRBV10-3 and TRBJ1-1; 8 nucleotides line up with TRBD1. V lost 3 bases and J lost 1; bases outside the gene matches: 4. This CDR3 spans 15 amino acids. Germline V CDR1 and CDR2: ENHRY, SYGVKD. CDR3 loop: CAISDTGTGNTEAFF. The CDR3 DNA sequence: TGTGCCATCAGTGATACCGGGACAGGGAACACTGAAGCTTTCTTT.

This clonotype was seen a handful of times. V is TRBV7-2 and J is TRBJ2-7, with D perhaps TRBD1 (6 bases). The J call may not be correct, given that the DNA end is closer to TRBJ2-5. The germline CDR1 and CDR2 sequences are SGHTA and FQGNSA. The CDR3 has 14 amino acids. The CDR3 DNA is TGTGCCAGCAGCTTGGTTTCCAGGGGAGAGACCCAGTACTTC. Translated, it gives CASSLVSRGETQYF.

The chain carries TRBV4-1 and TRBJ2-7, with 9 bases lining up with TRBD1. Germline V CDR1 and CDR2: MGHRA, YSYEKL. With V trimmed by 3 bases and J by 2 bases, 5 bases remained unmatched. This CDR3 is 15 amino acids long. CDR3 bases: TGCGCCAGCAGCCAGTTCCGGGACAGGGCCTACGAGCAGTACTTC. Amino acid sequence: CASSQFRDRAYEQYF.

The rearrangement links TRBV29-1 to TRBJ1-1; a weak D match, TRBD1 (6 bases). The CDR3 extends over 13 amino acids. Per germline, CDR1 SQVTM and CDR2 ANQGSEA. The ends were cut back, 6 bases at V and 4 bases at J, with 15 bases in the middle. CDR3 in amino acids: CSVDSRGGTEAFF. CDR3 coding DNA: TGCAGCGTGGATTCCAGGGGTGGCACTGAAGCTTTCTTT.

The chain couples TRBV3-1 to TRBJ2-4; D gene uncertain. The DNA end is more similar to TRBJ2-7, so the J call may be wrong. Germline V gene lookup returns CDR1 LGHDT and CDR2 YNNKEL (reference sequence). This CDR3 has 14 amino acids. CDR3 bases: TGTGCCAGCAGCCAAGATTTTATGGATCCCGAGCAGTACTTC. Its translation is CASSQDFMDPEQYF.

V and J are TRBV12-3 or TRBV12-4 and TRBJ2-7; D unresolved. The CDR3 spans 14 residues. V was clipped by 5 bases and J by 6 bases, with 17 bases between them. CDR3 sequence: CASSKGSREREQYF. The CDR3 region has the DNA TGTGCCAGCAGTAAGGGCAGTCGCGAGCGCGAGCAGTACTTC.

This clonotype was seen more than once but under ten times. The J gene is TRBJ2-2, the V gene TRBV10-3; D remains ambiguous. The V end was cut by 5 bases, the J end by 1 base, with 2 bases between. In germline, CDR1 is ENHRY, CDR2 SYGVKD. The CDR3 runs 12 residues. The CDR3 nucleotides are TGTGCCATCAGTCGGAACACCGGGGAGCTGTTTTTT. This encodes CAISRNTGELFF.

This clonotype came up a few times. The chain uses TRBV4-1 and TRBJ1-2; no clear D gene. Germline CDR1 reads MGHRA; CDR2 reads YSYEKL. The V and J ends lost 3 bases and 8 bases respectively, with 19 bases between them. The CDR3 is 15 amino acids. CDR3 bases: TGCGCCAGCAGCCAGACCGGAGGGATAAACCTAGGCTACACCTTC. It yields the protein CASSQTGGINLGYTF.

The chain is built from TRBV29-1 and TRBJ2-4, with 14 bases identical to TRBD2. The assigned J gene may be wrong: the sequence end matches TRBJ2-7 better. The CDR3 has 14 residues. Germline assignment: CDR1 SQVTM and CDR2 ANQGSEA. The CDR3 reads CSVGGLAGVIEQYF. For the CDR3, the DNA is TGCAGCGTCGGGGGACTAGCGGGAGTAATCGAGCAGTACTTC.

V is TRBV6-1 and J is TRBJ2-4, with D unclear. The CDR3 covers 15 residues. In germline, CDR1 is MNHNS, CDR2 SASEGT. With 4 bases removed from V and 2 bases from J, the gap between germline ends came to 12 bases. This CDR3 reads CASSGPGGTKNIQYF. In nucleotides, the CDR3 is TGTGCCAGCAGTGGCCCTGGTGGAACCAAAAACATTCAGTACTTC.